The 23 T cell receptor beta chains reported below all come from one sample, sequenced in a study of cytomegalovirus exposure and HLA in healthy donors. This table comes from immunoSEQ multiplex PCR, and its TCRdb copy is limited to in-frame clones, with some not included. The sample holds 150,000 to 200,000 clones, around nine tenths seen once. The sequenced sample was PBMCs. The receptors here all came from a man aged 30-40 years in good health and CMV-seropositive.

The V and J genes are TRBV7-3 and TRBJ2-7; TRBD2 is a possible D gene (6 bases). The CDR3 consists of 22 residues. The germline gives CDR1 SGHTA, CDR2 FQGTGA. The V gene lost 4 bases and the J gene lost 3 bases, with 37 bases spanning the gap. The CDR3 protein is CASSSLGGVACSRVWRGYEQYF. The DNA for the CDR3 is TGTGCCAGCAGCTCGCTGGGAGGCGTTGCGTGTAGCCGGGTATGGAGGGGCTACGAGCAGTACTTC.

The chain couples TRBV6-6 to TRBJ2-1, with D perhaps TRBD2 (6 bases). Trimming removed 1 base from V and 0 bases from J, with 10 bases in between. CDR3 size: 16 residues. Germline V lookup: CDR1 MNHNY, CDR2 SVGAGI (reference sequence). The CDR3 nucleotides are TGTGCCAGCAGTTACTACCGGGACTCCTCCTACAATGAGCAGTTCTTC. Amino acid sequence: CASSYYRDSSYNEQFF.

This chain links TRBV6-1 with TRBJ1-1; D not certain. The germline CDR1 and CDR2 sequences are MNHNS and SASEGT. The CDR3 runs 15 residues. V gave up 2 bases and J gave up 4 bases, with 14 bases separating them. The CDR3 protein is CASSENSAGGTEAFF. CDR3 nucleotides: TGTGCCAGCAGTGAAAATTCGGCAGGAGGCACTGAAGCTTTCTTT.

V gene TRBV15 combines with J gene TRBJ2-6; either TRBD1 or TRBD2 may fit D (5 bases each). This CDR3 comprises 15 residues. V shed 8 bases and J shed 1 base, with 12 bases lying between them. Germline V gives CDR1 LNHNV, CDR2 YYDKDF (reference sequence). CDR3 nucleotides: TGTGCCACCCGGGACCTGGGGTCTGGGGCCAACGTCCTGACTTTC. Translation gives CATRDLGSGANVLTF.

The chain combines TRBV14 with TRBJ1-1; D ambiguous. V shed 4 bases and J shed 0 bases, with 6 bases lying between them. CDR3 length: 13 residues. Germline CDR1 and CDR2: SGHDN and FVKESK. The CDR3 nucleotides are TGTGCCAGCAGCCTCGGGCTGAACACTGAAGCTTTCTTT. Translating gives CASSLGLNTEAFF. Combining the CDR3 with reference TRBV14 and TRBJ1-1 gives the whole variable domain EAGVTQFPSHSVIEKGQTVTLRCDPISGHDNLYWYRRVMGKEIKFLLHFVKESKQDESGMPNNRFLAERTGGTYSTLKVQPAELEDSGVYFCASSLGLNTEAFFGQGTRLTVV.

The J gene is TRBJ2-4, the V gene TRBV7-3, with TRBD1 identical over 7 bases. The CDR3 is 14 amino acids. Germline CDR1 and CDR2: SGHTA and FQGTGA. Unmatched junction bases numbered 9, after V lost 5 bases and J lost 8 bases. CDR3 amino acids: CASSQGQIGDIQYF. The CDR3, as DNA: TGTGCCAGCAGCCAGGGACAGATTGGAGACATTCAGTACTTC.

The gene calls are TRBV18 and TRBJ1-5; tentative D call: TRBD1 (5 bases). Trimming cost V 5 bases and J 5 bases, with 10 bases left between them. The CDR3 length is 13 residues. From germline, CDR1 is KGHSH and CDR2 LQKENI. The CDR3 DNA sequence: TGTGCCAGCTCATCCGACAGCTATCAGCCCCAGCATTTT. It specifies CASSSDSYQPQHF.

V usage is TRBV4-1 and J usage is TRBJ1-5, with a possible D match to TRBD1 (6 bases). CDR1 is MGHRA, CDR2 YSYEKL, per germline. With 1 base removed from V and 1 base from J, the gap between germline ends came to 14 bases. This CDR3 spans 17 amino acids. For the CDR3, the DNA is TGCGCCAGCAGCCAAGGGGGGGGGCGAGGGAGCAATCAGCCCCAGCATTTT. It is translated as CASSQGGGRGSNQPQHF.

V gene TRBV6-5 combines with J gene TRBJ2-7; the D gene is possibly TRBD1 (5 bases). Germline CDR1 MNHEY, CDR2 SVGAGI. The CDR3 is 14 residues long. Trimming took 5 bases from V and 6 from J, leaving 17 bases between them. Here the CDR3 reads CASSGRQGTVEQYF. The CDR3 DNA reads TGTGCCAGCAGTGGTCGTCAGGGAACAGTCGAGCAGTACTTC.

The J gene is TRBJ2-2, the V gene TRBV6-5, with a tentative D call TRBD1 (5 bases). Looked up from germline, CDR1 is MNHEY and CDR2 is SVGAGI. V was pared by 5 bases and J by 4 bases, with 11 bases between. The CDR3 contains 14 residues. The CDR3, as DNA: TGTGCCAGCAGTCCTCAGGGTCCCACCGGGGAGCTGTTTTTT. Protein product: CASSPQGPTGELFF.

The chain combines TRBV29-1 with TRBJ2-1; D possibly corresponds to TRBD1 (7 bases). Trimming took 7 bases from V and 0 from J, leaving 16 bases between them. This CDR3 is 15 amino acids long. Looked up from germline, CDR1 is SQVTM and CDR2 is ANQGSEA. CDR3 loop: CSGQGGLSSYNEQFF. The CDR3 nucleotides are TGCAGCGGTCAGGGGGGTCTAAGCTCCTACAATGAGCAGTTCTTC.

V gene TRBV5-4 combines with J gene TRBJ1-1; 8 nucleotides align to TRBD1. V trimming: 0 bases; J trimming: 1 base; junction bases outside the gene matches: 8. The CDR3 has 17 residues. Germline V gene lookup returns CDR1 SGHNT and CDR2 YYREEE (reference sequence). The CDR3 DNA follows: TGTGCCAGCAGCTTGGACGTTACGGGACAGGAGAACACTGAAGCTTTCTTT. This encodes CASSLDVTGQENTEAFF.

The chain recombines TRBV7-2 with TRBJ2-1; 10 nucleotides match TRBD2. CDR3 length: 14 residues. CDR1 SGHTA and CDR2 FQGNSA come from the germline V gene. Trimming took 8 bases from V and 6 from J; bases not matched to a gene: 7. CDR3 region: CASLLAGVSNEQFF. The CDR3 nucleotides are TGTGCCAGCCTTCTAGCGGGAGTGAGCAATGAGCAGTTCTTC.

The chain's CDR3 is CASSVGGQSGSETQYF. CDR3 bases: TGTGCCAGCAGCGTAGGGGGACAGTCCGGTTCAGAGACCCAGTACTTC. J is TRBJ2-5 and V is TRBV7-9, with TRBD1 identical over 7 bases. Germline assignment: CDR1 SEHNR and CDR2 FQNEAQ (reference sequence). The CDR3 sequence is 16 residues long. With V trimmed by 5 bases and J by 4 bases, 13 bases remained unmatched.

The V and J genes are TRBV30 and TRBJ1-2; tentative D call: TRBD1 (5 bases). Germline assignment: CDR1 GTSNPN and CDR2 SVGIG (reference sequence). The CDR3 is 14 amino acids. Trimming cost V 7 bases and J 2 bases, with 17 bases left between them. CDR3 coding DNA: TGTGCCTCGCCGGGACCGACCGAAAACTATGGCTACACCTTC. This encodes CASPGPTENYGYTF.

The sample holds a few counts of this clone. This rearrangement joins TRBV7-9 to TRBJ1-2; D gene unclear. This CDR3 region has 13 residues. The ends were cut back, 0 bases at V and 2 bases at J, with 4 bases in the middle. Per the germline V gene, CDR1 is SEHNR and CDR2 is FQNEAQ (reference sequence). The CDR3 DNA reads as TGTGCCAGCAGCTTAGCGGCCAACTATGGCTACACCTTC. The encoded protein is CASSLAANYGYTF. Complete variable domain (other parts from reference TRBV7-9 and TRBJ1-2): DTGVSQNPRHKITKRGQNVTFRCDPISEHNRLYWYRQTLGQGPEFLTYFQNEAQLEKSRLLSDRFSAERPKGSFSTLEIQRTEQGDSAMYLCASSLAANYGYTFGSGTRLTVV.

The chain links TRBV6-5 to TRBJ2-5; 8 bases map to TRBD1. Germline CDR1 reads MNHEY; CDR2 reads SVGAGI. J gave up 5 bases and V 4 bases, and 12 bases lay outside the gene matches. The CDR3 consists of 16 residues. The CDR3 reads CASSSQGAQRTETQYF. CDR3 coding DNA: TGTGCCAGCAGTTCCCAGGGGGCGCAAAGGACGGAGACCCAGTACTTC.

The chain uses TRBV14 and TRBJ1-2; D is ambiguous. Germline-derived CDR1 and CDR2 are SGHDN and FVKESK. CDR3 length: 15 residues. V was trimmed by 4 bases and J by 4 bases, leaving 16 bases between them. The CDR3 reads CASSPTRESGYGYTF. CDR3 coding DNA: TGTGCCAGCAGCCCTACCCGGGAATCGGGCTATGGCTACACCTTC. Using reference TRBV14 and TRBJ1-2 for the parts outside the CDR3, the full variable domain is EAGVTQFPSHSVIEKGQTVTLRCDPISGHDNLYWYRRVMGKEIKFLLHFVKESKQDESGMPNNRFLAERTGGTYSTLKVQPAELEDSGVYFCASSPTRESGYGYTFGSGTRLTVV.

The chain combines TRBV5-1 with TRBJ2-5; D possibly uses TRBD1 or TRBD2 (6 bases each). The CDR3 spans 14 residues. Trimming left V 4 bases short and J 7 bases short, with 17 bases between. Germline values: CDR1 SGHRS, CDR2 YFSETQ. CDR3 nucleotides: TGCGCCAGCAGCGCGGGGACAATTTATGGGACCCAGTACTTC. As protein: CASSAGTIYGTQYF.

J is TRBJ2-7 and V is TRBV11-2, with D possibly being TRBD1 (6 bases). Germline loops: CDR1 SGHAT, CDR2 FQNNGV. There are 14 residues in the CDR3. V lost 1 base and J lost 5, with 12 bases in between. CDR3 bases: TGTGCCAGCAGCTTAGGGGTTTCAGGGGACGAGCAGTACTTC. It specifies CASSLGVSGDEQYF.

The rearrangement joins TRBV4-1 to TRBJ1-1; D gene unclear. V lost 2 bases, J lost 1 base, and 17 bases lay in between. Germline V CDR1 and CDR2: MGHRA, YSYEKL. The CDR3 covers 17 residues. CDR3 in DNA: TGCGCCAGCAGCCAACCCCGGGAATTACTTAAGAACACTGAAGCTTTCTTT. It yields the protein CASSQPRELLKNTEAFF.

This chain links TRBV2 with TRBJ1-1; TRBD1 might be the D (6 bases). The CDR3 contains 15 residues. V was trimmed by 11 bases and J by 0 bases, leaving 19 bases between them. Per germline, CDR1 SNHLY and CDR2 FYNNEI. CDR3 amino acids: CASEGQGLVNTEAFF. Written as DNA, the CDR3 is TGTGCCTCGGAGGGTCAGGGGCTGGTGAACACTGAAGCTTTCTTT.

V gene TRBV6-5 combines with J gene TRBJ2-1; possible D gene TRBD2, 6 bases. The CDR3 totals 15 residues. V lost 6 bases to trimming and J lost 6 bases, with 18 bases between them. Germline V gene sequence: CDR1 MNHEY, CDR2 SVGAGI. In nucleotides, the CDR3 is TGTGCCAGCAGGTCAGCGGGTTCCACCCCCAATGAGCAGTTCTTC. The encoded protein is CASRSAGSTPNEQFF.